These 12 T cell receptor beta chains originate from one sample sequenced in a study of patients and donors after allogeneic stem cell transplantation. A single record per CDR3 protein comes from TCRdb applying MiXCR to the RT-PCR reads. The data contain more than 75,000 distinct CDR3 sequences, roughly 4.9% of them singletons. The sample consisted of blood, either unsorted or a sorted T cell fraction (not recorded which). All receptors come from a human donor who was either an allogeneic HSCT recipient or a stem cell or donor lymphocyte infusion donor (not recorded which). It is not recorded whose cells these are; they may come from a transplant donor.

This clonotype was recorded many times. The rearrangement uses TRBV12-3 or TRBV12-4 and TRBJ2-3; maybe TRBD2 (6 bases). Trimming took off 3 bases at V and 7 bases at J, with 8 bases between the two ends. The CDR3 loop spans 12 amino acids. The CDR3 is CASSFGGYTQYF. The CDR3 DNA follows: TGTGCCAGCAGTTTCGGAGGGTATACGCAGTATTTT.

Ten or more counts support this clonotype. The CDR3 nucleotides are TGCAGTGCTAGAGAGCCGGGACAGGGGGTGAGGGAGACCCAGTACTTC. This gives the protein CSAREPGQGVRETQYF. The V call is TRBV20-1, the J call TRBJ2-5; 11 bases line up with TRBD1. CDR3 length: 16 residues. Germline CDR1 reads DFQATT; CDR2 reads SNEGSKA (reference sequence). The J segment lost 5 bases and the V segment lost 0 bases, leaving 8 bases of the junction unmatched.

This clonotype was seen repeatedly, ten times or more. The CDR3, as DNA: TGTGCCAGCAGCCTTGCCAGGAGTTCCTACGAGCAGTACTTC. Amino acids: CASSLARSSYEQYF. The rearrangement links TRBV14 to TRBJ2-7; D gene uncertain. The CDR3 totals 14 residues. The V and J ends lost 4 bases and 1 base respectively, with 11 bases between them. Germline assignment: CDR1 SGHDN and CDR2 FVKESK.

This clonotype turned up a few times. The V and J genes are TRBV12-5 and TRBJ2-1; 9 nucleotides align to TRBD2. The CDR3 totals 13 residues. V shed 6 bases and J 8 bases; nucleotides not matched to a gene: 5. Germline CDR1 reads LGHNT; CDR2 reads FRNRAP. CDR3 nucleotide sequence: TGTGCTAGTGGGGTTAGCGGGGGATATGAGCAGTTCTTC. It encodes CASGVSGGYEQFF.

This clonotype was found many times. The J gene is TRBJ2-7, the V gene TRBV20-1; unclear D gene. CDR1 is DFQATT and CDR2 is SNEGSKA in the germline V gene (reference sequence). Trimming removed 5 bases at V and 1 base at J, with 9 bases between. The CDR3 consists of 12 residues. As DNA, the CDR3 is TGCAGTGCTTCTACCCCATCCTACGAGCAGTACTTC. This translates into CSASTPSYEQYF.

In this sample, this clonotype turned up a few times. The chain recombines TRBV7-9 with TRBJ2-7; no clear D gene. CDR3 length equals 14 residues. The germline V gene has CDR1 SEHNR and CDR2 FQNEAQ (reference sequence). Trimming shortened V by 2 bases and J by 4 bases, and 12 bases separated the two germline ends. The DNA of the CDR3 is TGTGCCAGCAGCTTATCTAGAACGCTTTACGAGCAGTACTTC. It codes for CASSLSRTLYEQYF. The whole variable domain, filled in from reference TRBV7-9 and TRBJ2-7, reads DTGVSQNPRHKITKRGQNVTFRCDPISEHNRLYWYRQTLGQGPEFLTYFQNEAQLEKSRLLSDRFSAERPKGSFSTLEIQRTEQGDSAMYLCASSLSRTLYEQYFGPGTRLTVT.

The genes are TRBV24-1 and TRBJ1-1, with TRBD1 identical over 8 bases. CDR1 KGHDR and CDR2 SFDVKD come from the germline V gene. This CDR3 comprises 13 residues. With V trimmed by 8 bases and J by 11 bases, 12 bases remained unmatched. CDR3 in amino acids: CATTGQGPIVAFF. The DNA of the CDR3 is TGTGCCACCACCGGACAGGGCCCCATTGTGGCTTTCTTT.

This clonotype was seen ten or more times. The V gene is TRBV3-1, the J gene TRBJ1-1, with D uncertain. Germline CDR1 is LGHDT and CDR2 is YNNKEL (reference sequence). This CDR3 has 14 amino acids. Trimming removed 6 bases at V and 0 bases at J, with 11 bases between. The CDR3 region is CASRDMALNTEAFF. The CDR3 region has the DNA TGTGCCAGCAGGGATATGGCCTTGAACACTGAAGCTTTCTTT.

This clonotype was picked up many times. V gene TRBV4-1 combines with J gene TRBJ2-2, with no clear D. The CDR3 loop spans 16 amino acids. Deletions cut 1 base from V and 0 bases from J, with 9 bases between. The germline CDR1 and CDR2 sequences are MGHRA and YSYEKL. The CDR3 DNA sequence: TGCGCCAGCAGCCAAGTAGGCAGATCGAACACCGGGGAGCTGTTTTTT. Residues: CASSQVGRSNTGELFF.

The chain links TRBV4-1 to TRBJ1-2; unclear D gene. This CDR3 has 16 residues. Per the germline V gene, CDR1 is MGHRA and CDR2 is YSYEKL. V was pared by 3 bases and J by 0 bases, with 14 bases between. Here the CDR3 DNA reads TGCGCCAGCAGCCACCACACCCCAACAGCTAACTATGGCTACACCTTC. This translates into CASSHHTPTANYGYTF.

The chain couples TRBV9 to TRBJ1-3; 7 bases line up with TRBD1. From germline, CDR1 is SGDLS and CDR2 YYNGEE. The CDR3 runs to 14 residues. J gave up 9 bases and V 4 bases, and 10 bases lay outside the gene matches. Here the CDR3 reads CASSPQTGSGTIYF. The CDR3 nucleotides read TGTGCCAGCAGCCCCCAGACAGGGAGCGGCACCATATATTTT.

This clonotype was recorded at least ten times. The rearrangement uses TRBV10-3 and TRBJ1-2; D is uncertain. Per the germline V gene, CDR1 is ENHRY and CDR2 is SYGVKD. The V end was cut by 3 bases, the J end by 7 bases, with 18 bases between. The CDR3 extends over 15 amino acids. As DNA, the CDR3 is TGTGCCATCAGTGACGGCGGACGTCCGAACGGTGGCTACACCTTC. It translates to CAISDGGRPNGGYTF.